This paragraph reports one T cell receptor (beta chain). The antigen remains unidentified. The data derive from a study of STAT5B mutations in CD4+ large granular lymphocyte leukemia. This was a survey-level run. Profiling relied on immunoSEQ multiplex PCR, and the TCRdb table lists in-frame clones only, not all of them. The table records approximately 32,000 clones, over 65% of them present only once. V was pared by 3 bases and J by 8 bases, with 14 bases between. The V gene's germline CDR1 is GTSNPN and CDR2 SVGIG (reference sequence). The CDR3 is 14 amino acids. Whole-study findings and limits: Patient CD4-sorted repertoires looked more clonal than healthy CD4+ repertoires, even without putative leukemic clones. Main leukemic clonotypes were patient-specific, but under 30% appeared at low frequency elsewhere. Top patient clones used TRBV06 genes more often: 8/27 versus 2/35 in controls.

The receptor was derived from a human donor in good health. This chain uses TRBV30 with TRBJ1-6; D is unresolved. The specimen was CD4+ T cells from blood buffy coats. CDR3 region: CAWSLGLSDSPLHF. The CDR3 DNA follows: TGTGCCTGGAGCCTAGGGTTATCGGATTCACCCCTCCACTTT.